These 9 T cell receptor beta chains originate from one sample sequenced in a study of T cell responses to AZD1222 COVID-19 vaccine. This table comes from immunoSEQ multiplex PCR, and its TCRdb copy is limited to in-frame clones, with some not included. The table records 45,000 to 55,000 clones, 70% to 85% of them present only once. The specimen comprised peripheral blood, sampled on day 0 of MenACWY control vaccination. All receptors come from an adult in good health.

This clone has only a few counts. The genes are TRBV6-2 or TRBV6-3 and TRBJ1-2; D is possibly TRBD1 (6 bases). Trimming took 5 bases from V and 3 from J, leaving 16 bases between them. CDR1 and CDR2 from the germline V gene are MNHEY and SVGEGT. CDR3 length: 15 residues. Here the CDR3 reads CASSTGTLGDYGYTF. CDR3 DNA: TGTGCCAGCAGTACGGGGACATTAGGCGACTATGGCTACACCTTC.

This clone was picked up a small number of times. The V gene is TRBV18, the J gene TRBJ2-7; the D is unclear. Trimming cost V 5 bases and J 1 base, with 9 bases left between them. Looked up from germline, CDR1 is KGHSH and CDR2 is LQKENI. There are 13 residues in the CDR3. DNA for the CDR3: TGTGCCAGCTCAGAGACGGTATCCTACGAGCAGTACTTC. Its protein product is CASSETVSYEQYF. Full variable domain (rest looked up from reference TRBV18 and TRBJ2-7): NAGVMQNPRHLVRRRGQEARLRCSPMKGHSHVYWYRQLPEEGLKFMVYLQKENIIDESGMPKERFSAEFPKEGPSILRIQQVVRGDSAAYFCASSETVSYEQYFGPGTRLTVT.

The chain is built from TRBV28 and TRBJ1-2, with D unclear. The germline CDR1 and CDR2 sequences are MDHEN and SYDVKM. CDR3 length: 13 amino acids. V was pared by 4 bases and J by 6 bases, with 12 bases between. In DNA, the CDR3 is TGTGCCAGCAGTTGGGGTGGGGTGAATGGCTACACCTTC. Amino acid sequence: CASSWGGVNGYTF.

The J gene is TRBJ1-1, the V gene TRBV2; D is perhaps TRBD1 (5 bases). The ends were cut back, 3 bases at V and 1 base at J, with 9 bases in the middle. Per germline, CDR1 SNHLY and CDR2 FYNNEI. The CDR3 is made up of 14 amino acids. Here the CDR3 DNA reads TGTGCCAGCAGTGAGCGGGGGAAGAACACTGAAGCTTTCTTT. Translated, it gives CASSERGKNTEAFF.

This clone was seen a handful of times. The genes are TRBV6-4 and TRBJ2-3; TRBD2 matches at 8 bases. V lost 2 bases to trimming and J lost 3 bases; unmatched junction nucleotides: 4. The germline CDR1 and CDR2 sequences are MRHNA and SNTAGT. The CDR3 is 15 residues long. The CDR3 nucleotides read TGTGCCAGCAGTGACAAGGCGGGGGGTACAGATACGCAGTATTTT. Protein product: CASSDKAGGTDTQYF.

This chain's CDR3 is CASSLEWTGANYGYTF. The CDR3 nucleotides read TGCGCCAGCAGCTTGGAATGGACAGGGGCTAACTATGGCTACACCTTC. This chain uses TRBV5-1 with TRBJ1-2, with 9 bases that match TRBD1. The trim removed 0 bases at V and 0 bases at J, leaving 3 bases unmatched. This CDR3 comprises 16 residues. CDR1 SGHRS and CDR2 YFSETQ come from the germline V gene.

J is TRBJ2-6 and V is TRBV27; D unresolved. Trimming stripped 6 bases from V and 0 bases from J, with 21 bases between. This CDR3 region has 19 residues. Germline loops: CDR1 MNHEY, CDR2 SMNVEV (reference sequence). As DNA, the CDR3 is TGTGCCAGCAGCCAAAGGCCCCCGCAGGTCCTCTCTGGGGCCAACGTCCTGACTTTC. It specifies CASSQRPPQVLSGANVLTF.

The chain couples TRBV27 to TRBJ1-4, with TRBD1 matching over 8 bases. The CDR3 runs 16 residues. Germline assignment: CDR1 MNHEY and CDR2 SMNVEV (reference sequence). Unmatched junction bases numbered 8, after V lost 5 bases and J lost 3 bases. CDR3 bases: TGTGCCAGCAGTAGACAGGGGTTTGTGGCTAATGAAAAACTGTTTTTT. Its protein is CASSRQGFVANEKLFF.

The chain recombines TRBV4-2 with TRBJ2-7, with 10 bases identical to TRBD2. The germline CDR1 and CDR2 sequences are LGHNA and YNFKEQ. V trimming: 3 bases; J trimming: 4 bases; junction bases outside the gene matches: 6. CDR3 length: 15 amino acids. This CDR3 reads CASSQASGSLYEQYF. CDR3 sequence (DNA): TGTGCCAGCAGCCAGGCTAGCGGGAGTTTGTACGAGCAGTACTTC.